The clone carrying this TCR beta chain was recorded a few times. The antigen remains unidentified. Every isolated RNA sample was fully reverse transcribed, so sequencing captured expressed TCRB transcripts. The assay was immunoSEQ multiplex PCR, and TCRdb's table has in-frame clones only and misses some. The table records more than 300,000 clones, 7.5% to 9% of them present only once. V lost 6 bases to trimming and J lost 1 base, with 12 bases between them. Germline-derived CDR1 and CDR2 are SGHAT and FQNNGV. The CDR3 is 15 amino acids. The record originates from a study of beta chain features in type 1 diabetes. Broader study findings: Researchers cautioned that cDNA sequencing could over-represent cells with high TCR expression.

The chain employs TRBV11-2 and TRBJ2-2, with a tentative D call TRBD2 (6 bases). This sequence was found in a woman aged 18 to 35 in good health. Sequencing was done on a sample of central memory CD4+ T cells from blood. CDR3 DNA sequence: TGTGCCAGCAGACCGGGACTCCTGAACACCGGGGAGCTGTTTTTT. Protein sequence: CASRPGLLNTGELFF.